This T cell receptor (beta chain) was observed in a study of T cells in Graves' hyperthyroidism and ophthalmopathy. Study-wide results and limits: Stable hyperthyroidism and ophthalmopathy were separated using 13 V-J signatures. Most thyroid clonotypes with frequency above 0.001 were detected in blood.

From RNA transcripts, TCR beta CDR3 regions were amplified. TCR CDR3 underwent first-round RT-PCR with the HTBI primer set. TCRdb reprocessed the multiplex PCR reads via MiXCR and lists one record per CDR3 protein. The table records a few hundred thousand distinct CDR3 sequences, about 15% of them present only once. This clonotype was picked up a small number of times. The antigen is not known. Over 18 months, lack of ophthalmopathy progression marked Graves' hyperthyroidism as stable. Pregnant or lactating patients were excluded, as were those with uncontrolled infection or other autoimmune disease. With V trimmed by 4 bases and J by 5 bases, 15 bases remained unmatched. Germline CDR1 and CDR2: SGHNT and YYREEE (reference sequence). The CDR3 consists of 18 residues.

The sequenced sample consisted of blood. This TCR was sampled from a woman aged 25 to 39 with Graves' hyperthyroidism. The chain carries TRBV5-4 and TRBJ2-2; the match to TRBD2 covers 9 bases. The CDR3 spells CASSTDFLSGSGTGELFF. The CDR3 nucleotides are TGTGCCAGCAGCACTGATTTCCTTAGCGGGAGTGGGACCGGGGAGCTGTTTTTT.